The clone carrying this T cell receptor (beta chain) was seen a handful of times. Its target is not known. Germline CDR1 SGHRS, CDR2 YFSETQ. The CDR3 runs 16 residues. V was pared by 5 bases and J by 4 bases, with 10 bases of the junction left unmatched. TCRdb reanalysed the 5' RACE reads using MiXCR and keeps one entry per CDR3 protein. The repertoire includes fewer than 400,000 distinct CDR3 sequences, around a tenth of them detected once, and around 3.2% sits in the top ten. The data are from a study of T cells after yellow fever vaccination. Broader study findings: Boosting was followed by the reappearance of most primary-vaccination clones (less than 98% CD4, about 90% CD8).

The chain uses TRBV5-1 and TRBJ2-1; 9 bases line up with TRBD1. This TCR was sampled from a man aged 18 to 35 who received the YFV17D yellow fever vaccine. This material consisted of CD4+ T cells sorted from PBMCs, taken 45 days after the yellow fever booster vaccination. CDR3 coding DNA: TGCGCCAGCAGGGGACAGGGCAGAGGTTCGTACAATGAGCAGTTCTTC. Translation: CASRGQGRGSYNEQFF.